The present entry profiles one TCR beta chain with its context. Germline CDR1 SGDLS, CDR2 YYNGEE. The germline V and J ends were trimmed by 0 bases and 2 bases, with 12 bases remaining between them. The CDR3 consists of 16 residues. This table comes from immunoSEQ multiplex PCR, and its TCRdb copy is limited to in-frame clones, with some not included. The sample holds more than 150,000 clones, around 90% seen once. This specimen comes from a study of control samples from healthy donors and cancer patients. This rearrangement joins TRBV9 to TRBJ2-1, with D tentatively TRBD2 (6 bases). The specimen was blood. This receptor was identified in a woman aged 25-40 years in good health. This chain's CDR3 is CASSVAQGGPYNEQFF. CDR3 DNA sequence: TGTGCCAGCAGCGTAGCTCAGGGAGGTCCCTACAATGAGCAGTTCTTC.